The 27 T cell receptor beta chains listed next were all sequenced from one sample in a study of T cell changes during pregnancy in multiple sclerosis. The data were produced by immunoSEQ multiplex PCR, yet TCRdb's version contains in-frame clones alone and is incomplete. This sample yields 75,000 to 90,000 clones, of which approximately 90% are seen a single time; roughly 4% belongs to the top ten. The sample consisted of PBMCs, taken in the first trimester of pregnancy. Receptors originate from a female donor in good health, serving as a control in a pregnancy study. Some clones in this sample may be carry-over from other donors' samples.

V and J are TRBV4-1 and TRBJ1-4, with 12 bases matching TRBD1. V lost 2 bases and J lost 7; bases outside the gene matches: 5. CDR3 length equals 16 residues. Germline V lookup: CDR1 MGHRA, CDR2 YSYEKL. The chain's CDR3 is CASSQPGQGAFEKLFF. CDR3 DNA sequence: TGCGCCAGCAGCCAACCGGGACAGGGGGCTTTTGAAAAACTGTTTTTT.

This rearrangement joins TRBV18 to TRBJ2-7; 9 nucleotides line up with TRBD1. The CDR3 spans 16 residues. V gave up 1 base and J gave up 2 bases; unmatched junction bases: 6. Per germline, CDR1 KGHSH and CDR2 LQKENI. The CDR3 region has the DNA TGTGCCAGCTCACCACGGGACAGGGTCGAACCCTACGAGCAGTACTTC. The encoded protein is CASSPRDRVEPYEQYF.

The genes are TRBV25-1 and TRBJ2-1; 8 nucleotides agree with TRBD2. V lost 1 base to trimming and J lost 3 bases; unmatched junction nucleotides: 5. The CDR3 spans 16 residues. CDR1 is MGHDK and CDR2 is SYGVNS in the germline V gene. CDR3 in amino acids: CASSELSGGLYNEQFF. The CDR3 nucleotides are TGTGCCAGCAGTGAATTGAGCGGGGGACTCTACAATGAGCAGTTCTTC.

This chain connects TRBV28 to TRBJ2-7; 10 nucleotides match TRBD2. The ends lost 7 bases at V and 6 bases at J; junction bases unmatched: 6. The CDR3 covers 13 residues. Germline V lookup: CDR1 MDHEN, CDR2 SYDVKM. CDR3 nucleotides: TGTGCCAGCAAGGAGCGGGAGGGCCCCGAGCAGTACTTC. Translated, it gives CASKEREGPEQYF.

The chain uses TRBV19 and TRBJ2-7; no firm D call. The CDR3 has 14 amino acids. The V and J ends lost 3 bases and 5 bases respectively, with 14 bases between them. Germline-derived CDR1 and CDR2 are LNHDA and SQIVND (reference sequence). CDR3 sequence: CASSIRLYVDEQYF. The CDR3 DNA is TGTGCCAGTAGTATCCGACTCTATGTCGACGAGCAGTACTTC.

V gene TRBV4-1 combines with J gene TRBJ1-1; possible D gene TRBD1, 5 bases. Trimming pared 3 bases from V and 4 bases from J, leaving 15 bases between. CDR1 and CDR2 (germline): MGHRA, YSYEKL. The CDR3 has 15 residues. The CDR3 is CASSHNWPGSTEAFF. In DNA form, the CDR3 reads TGCGCCAGCAGCCATAATTGGCCAGGGTCCACTGAAGCTTTCTTT.

The chain has TRBV9 and TRBJ2-4; TRBD2 agrees at 12 bases. The J segment lost 8 bases and the V segment lost 4 bases, leaving 10 bases of the junction unmatched. This CDR3 has 16 residues. Germline CDR1 reads SGDLS; CDR2 reads YYNGEE. CDR3 region: CASSIGLAGLRDIQYF. CDR3 in DNA: TGTGCCAGCAGCATCGGACTAGCGGGGCTGAGGGACATTCAGTACTTC.

The chain links TRBV28 to TRBJ1-2, with TRBD1 matching over 9 bases. CDR3 length: 12 residues. V lost 8 bases, J lost 8 bases, and 6 bases stayed unmatched. CDR1 is MDHEN, CDR2 SYDVKM, per germline. The CDR3 DNA reads as TGTGCCAGCGCTTTAACAGGGGGCGGCTACACCTTC. Amino acids: CASALTGGGYTF.

The chain carries TRBV7-9 and TRBJ2-5; D may be TRBD1 (6 bases). The J call may not be correct, given that the DNA end is closer to TRBJ2-7. Germline lookup yields CDR1 SEHNR and CDR2 FQNEAQ (reference sequence). This CDR3 has 16 residues. This CDR3 reads CASSLDGQLLGHEQYF. CDR3 sequence (DNA): TGTGCCAGCAGCTTAGATGGACAGCTCCTAGGCCACGAGCAGTACTTC.

The genes are TRBV9 and TRBJ1-2; 9 positions agree with TRBD1. The CDR3 extends over 16 amino acids. The J segment lost 8 bases and the V segment lost 3 bases, leaving 14 bases of the junction unmatched. The germline V gene has CDR1 SGDLS and CDR2 YYNGEE. CDR3 in amino acids: CASSGTGALDGMGYTF. CDR3 sequence (DNA): TGTGCCAGCAGCGGGACAGGGGCGCTGGACGGGATGGGCTACACCTTC.

The chain links TRBV7-9 to TRBJ1-5, with a possible D match to TRBD1 (6 bases). Looked up from germline, CDR1 is SEHNR and CDR2 is FQNEAQ (reference sequence). The length of the CDR3 is 15 residues. Trimming took off 7 bases at V and 2 bases at J, with 15 bases between the two ends. The CDR3 sequence: CASMNTGLGNQPQHF. The CDR3 nucleotides are TGTGCCAGCATGAATACAGGGTTGGGCAATCAGCCCCAGCATTTT.

This rearrangement joins TRBV19 to TRBJ2-1; D is perhaps TRBD1 (5 bases). The germline V gene encodes CDR1 LNHDA and CDR2 SQIVND (reference sequence). This CDR3 is built from 11 residues. V shed 7 bases and J shed 8 bases, with 9 bases lying between them. CDR3 amino acids: CASTGRHEQFF. CDR3 coding DNA: TGTGCCAGTACAGGGCGGCATGAGCAGTTCTTC.

V gene TRBV28 combines with J gene TRBJ2-1; TRBD1 aligns across 11 bases. J lost 8 bases, V lost 5 bases, and 8 bases had no gene match. Germline loops: CDR1 MDHEN, CDR2 SYDVKM. This CDR3 is 15 amino acids long. CDR3 loop: CASSQTRDRGDEQFF. CDR3 sequence (DNA): TGTGCCAGCAGTCAGACCCGGGACAGGGGGGATGAGCAGTTCTTC.

The chain employs TRBV4-3 and TRBJ2-5, with TRBD1 matching over 8 bases. This CDR3 comprises 15 residues. V shed 1 base and J 5 bases; nucleotides not matched to a gene: 6. CDR1 and CDR2 from the germline V gene are LGHNA and YSLEER. CDR3 nucleotide sequence: TGCGCCAGCAGCCAAGGGGACAGGTCGGGGGAGACCCAGTACTTC. It encodes CASSQGDRSGETQYF.

The chain combines TRBV15 with TRBJ2-7; D is perhaps TRBD1 (6 bases). V was pared by 5 bases and J by 3 bases, with 20 bases between. The germline CDR1 and CDR2 sequences are LNHNV and YYDKDF (reference sequence). The CDR3 loop spans 16 amino acids. The CDR3 sequence: CATSPRWDTVVYEQYF. The CDR3 DNA follows: TGTGCCACCAGCCCTCGTTGGGACACCGTCGTCTACGAGCAGTACTTC.

The rearrangement joins TRBV28 to TRBJ1-5; 7 positions match TRBD1. The V segment lost 8 bases and the J segment 5 bases; nucleotides outside the gene matches: 6. The CDR3 runs 13 residues. Germline V gene lookup returns CDR1 MDHEN and CDR2 SYDVKM. CDR3 nucleotides: TGTGCCAGCGACGAGGGGGCCCATCAGCCCCAGCATTTT. The encoded protein is CASDEGAHQPQHF.

The chain carries TRBV19 and TRBJ1-5; D might be TRBD1 (5 bases). Trimming left V 3 bases short and J 7 bases short, with 10 bases between. There are 13 residues in the CDR3. The germline CDR1 and CDR2 sequences are LNHDA and SQIVND (reference sequence). CDR3 loop: CASSIRVQQPQHF. The CDR3 nucleotides are TGTGCCAGTAGTATCAGGGTCCAGCAGCCCCAGCATTTT.

The chain is built from TRBV6-5 and TRBJ2-7; 10 positions agree with TRBD1. Losses at the gene ends were 5 bases for V and 2 bases for J; bases not matched to a gene: 6. Germline loops: CDR1 MNHEY, CDR2 SVGAGI. The CDR3 is 15 amino acids. The DNA of the CDR3 is TGTGCCAGCAGTCCCCGGGACAGGGGCCCCTACGAGCAGTACTTC. Its translation: CASSPRDRGPYEQYF.

This chain links TRBV25-1 with TRBJ2-7; 11 bases align to TRBD2. V shed 2 bases, J shed 7 bases, and the junction held 10 bases outside the gene matches. The CDR3 covers 16 residues. The germline gives CDR1 MGHDK, CDR2 SYGVNS. The CDR3 DNA reads as TGTGCCAGCAGTGAACCACCCTCTAGCGGGAGGAGTGAGCAGTACTTC. It translates to CASSEPPSSGRSEQYF.

The J gene is TRBJ2-5, the V gene TRBV10-3, with 9 bases fitting TRBD2. Germline-derived CDR1 and CDR2 are ENHRY and SYGVKD. V dropped 11 bases and J dropped 4; count of bases not matched to a gene: 11. CDR3 size: 14 residues. The CDR3 DNA follows: TGTGCCTCCGCTTCGGCGGGAGGGGGAGAGACCCAGTACTTC. Translating it yields CASASAGGGETQYF.

This rearrangement joins TRBV29-1 to TRBJ1-2; D gene unclear. The CDR3 is made up of 12 amino acids. V shed 5 bases and J shed 7 bases, with 14 bases lying between them. Germline lookup yields CDR1 SQVTM and CDR2 ANQGSEA. CDR3 amino acids: CSVKVHEGGYTF. The CDR3 nucleotides read TGCAGCGTTAAGGTTCATGAGGGTGGCTACACCTTC.

V gene TRBV19 combines with J gene TRBJ2-1, with TRBD1 matching over 9 bases. From germline, CDR1 is LNHDA and CDR2 SQIVND (reference sequence). With V trimmed by 4 bases and J by 12 bases, 4 bases remained unmatched. The CDR3 is made up of 12 amino acids. The CDR3 nucleotides read TGTGCCAGTAGTAGGGACAGGGTTCGGCAGTTCTTC. Protein sequence: CASSRDRVRQFF.

The gene calls are TRBV7-2 and TRBJ2-5; weak D call: TRBD1 (5 bases). In germline, CDR1 is SGHTA, CDR2 FQGNSA. Deletions cut 4 bases from V and 4 bases from J, with 16 bases between. The CDR3 is 15 residues long. The DNA of the CDR3 is TGTGCCAGCAGCTCGCAGGGTTGGGGTGGAGAGACCCAGTACTTC. Protein product: CASSSQGWGGETQYF.

The chain is built from TRBV15 and TRBJ2-1; TRBD2 matches at 14 bases. The V segment lost 1 base and the J segment 5 bases; nucleotides outside the gene matches: 7. This CDR3 spans 18 amino acids. The V gene's germline CDR1 is LNHNV and CDR2 YYDKDF (reference sequence). The CDR3 coding sequence is TGTGCCACCAGCAGAGTTTTCGGGACTAGCGGGGGCCACAATGAGCAGTTCTTC. Its translation: CATSRVFGTSGGHNEQFF.

The rearrangement joins TRBV28 to TRBJ1-6; unclear D gene. The germline V gene encodes CDR1 MDHEN and CDR2 SYDVKM. V shed 6 bases and J shed 11 bases, with 11 bases lying between them. There are 12 residues in the CDR3. CDR3 nucleotide sequence: TGTGCCAGCAGCCTGCGGGATCCACCCCTCCACTTT. It yields the protein CASSLRDPPLHF.

The rearrangement joins TRBV28 to TRBJ2-1; D may be TRBD2 (5 bases). This CDR3 has 14 residues. Trimming took off 10 bases at V and 7 bases at J, with 20 bases between the two ends. Germline V gene sequence: CDR1 MDHEN, CDR2 SYDVKM. CDR3 coding DNA: TGTGCCACCCGACTCCAGTTGAGGACTAATGAGCAGTTCTTC. It translates to CATRLQLRTNEQFF.

This clone was seen a single time. The chain joins TRBV18 to TRBJ2-5; TRBD1 might be the D (5 bases). There are 14 residues in the CDR3. Trimming removed 4 bases at V and 7 bases at J, with 16 bases between. Germline CDR1 and CDR2: KGHSH and LQKENI. The CDR3 protein is CASSLRGTYWTQYF. The CDR3, as DNA: TGTGCCAGCTCACTAAGGGGAACGTATTGGACCCAGTACTTC.